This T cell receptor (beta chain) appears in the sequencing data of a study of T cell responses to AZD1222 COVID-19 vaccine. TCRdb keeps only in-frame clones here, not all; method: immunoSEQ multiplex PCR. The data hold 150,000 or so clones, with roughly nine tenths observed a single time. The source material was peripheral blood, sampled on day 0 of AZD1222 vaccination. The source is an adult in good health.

The CDR3 region is CASSMRQGHEKLFF. CDR3 in DNA: TGTGCCAGTAGTATGCGTCAGGGGCATGAAAAACTGTTTTTT. V usage is TRBV19 and J usage is TRBJ1-4, with D possibly matching TRBD1 (6 bases). V lost 3 bases and J 6 bases, leaving 11 bases between the germline ends. The CDR3 consists of 14 residues. Germline assignment: CDR1 LNHDA and CDR2 SQIVND (reference sequence).